This T cell receptor beta chain originates from a study of cytomegalovirus exposure and HLA in healthy donors. Profiling relied on immunoSEQ multiplex PCR, and the TCRdb table lists in-frame clones only, not all of them. The sample lists 150,000 to 200,000 clones, more than 75% occurring once. CDR1 and CDR2 from the germline V gene are MGHRA and YSYEKL. The CDR3 spans 13 amino acids, including both terminal residues. About this clone itself: Likely a read error: the CDR3 ends without its conserved phenylalanine or tryptophan. The DNA is omitted, as the CDR3 cannot be located on it reliably, and the CDR3 follows TCRdb's listing.

Sequenced sample: PBMCs. This sequence was found in a woman between 18 and 29 years old in good health and CMV-seronegative. The V gene is TRBV4-1, the J gene TRBJ2-7; the DNA was not compared with TRBD2, the D call given in the table. The CDR3 sequence is CASSQVVGLAEAL.